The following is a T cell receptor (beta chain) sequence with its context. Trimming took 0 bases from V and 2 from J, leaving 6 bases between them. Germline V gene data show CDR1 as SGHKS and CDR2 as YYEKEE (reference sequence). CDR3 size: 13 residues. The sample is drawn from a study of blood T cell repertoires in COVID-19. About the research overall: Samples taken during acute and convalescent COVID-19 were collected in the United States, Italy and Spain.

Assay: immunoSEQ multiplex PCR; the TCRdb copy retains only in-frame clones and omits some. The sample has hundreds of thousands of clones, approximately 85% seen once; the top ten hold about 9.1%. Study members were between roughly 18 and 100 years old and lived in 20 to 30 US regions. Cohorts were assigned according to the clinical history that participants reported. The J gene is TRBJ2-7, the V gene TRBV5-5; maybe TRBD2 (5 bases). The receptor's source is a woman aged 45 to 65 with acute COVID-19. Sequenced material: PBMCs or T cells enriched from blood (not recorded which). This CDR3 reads CASSLDGTYEQYF. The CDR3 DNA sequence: TGTGCCAGCAGCTTGGACGGGACCTACGAGCAGTACTTC.